These 22 T cell receptor beta chains share one sample of origin, sequenced in a study of identical twins. Using its own MiXCR run on the 5' RACE reads, TCRdb lists one record per CDR3 protein. The sample contains 300,000 to 400,000 distinct CDR3 sequences, approximately 8.8% of which appear only once. Input material: naive T cells sorted from blood. The receptors derive from a woman between 45 and 60 years old in good health.

This clonotype was found many times. The rearrangement uses TRBV12-3 or TRBV12-4 and TRBJ1-1; the D gene is possibly TRBD1 (5 bases). There are 12 residues in the CDR3. V lost 3 bases and J lost 8, with 10 bases in between. The CDR3 loop reads CASSLGLREAFF. The CDR3 nucleotides are TGTGCCAGCAGTTTGGGGCTAAGAGAAGCTTTCTTT.

This clonotype has at least ten counts. The CDR3: CATSRDRGGYTF. CDR3 coding DNA: TGTGCCACCAGCCGGGACAGGGGTGGCTACACCTTC. The chain recombines TRBV15 with TRBJ1-2; 10 positions match TRBD1. The CDR3 sequence is 12 residues long. The germline V gene encodes CDR1 LNHNV and CDR2 YYDKDF (reference sequence). V gave up 5 bases and J gave up 7 bases; unmatched junction bases: 1.

This clonotype was detected a few times. The V call is TRBV10-3, the J call TRBJ2-3; 7 bases are shared with TRBD1. V trimming: 8 bases; J trimming: 0 bases; junction bases outside the gene matches: 5. The V gene's germline CDR1 is ENHRY and CDR2 SYGVKD. The CDR3 covers 14 residues. CDR3 residues: CAIGTGASTDTQYF. The CDR3, as DNA: TGTGCCATCGGTACAGGGGCAAGCACAGATACGCAGTATTTT.

J is TRBJ2-1 and V is TRBV4-2; the D gene is possibly TRBD2 (5 bases). This CDR3 contains 15 residues. Germline assignment: CDR1 LGHNA and CDR2 YNFKEQ. Trimming stripped 1 base from V and 2 bases from J, with 9 bases between. The CDR3 spells CASSQVLAPYNEQFF. CDR3 bases: TGTGCCAGCAGCCAAGTTCTAGCTCCCTACAATGAGCAGTTCTTC.

This clonotype was picked up a small number of times. V and J are TRBV12-3 or TRBV12-4 and TRBJ2-5, with TRBD1 identical over 7 bases. The CDR3 length is 13 residues. The V gene end was trimmed by 5 bases and the J gene end by 3 bases; junction bases not matched to a gene: 3. The CDR3 sequence is CASSRDSKETQYF. The DNA of the CDR3 is TGTGCCAGCAGTCGGGACAGCAAAGAGACCCAGTACTTC.

J is TRBJ2-5 and V is TRBV2; no clear D gene. Germline CDR1 is SNHLY and CDR2 is FYNNEI. The CDR3 consists of 16 residues. The V end lost 0 bases, the J end lost 3 bases, and 14 bases lay between the germline ends. CDR3: CASSEAIGSGEETQYF. Here the CDR3 DNA reads TGTGCCAGCAGTGAAGCGATCGGGTCTGGAGAAGAGACCCAGTACTTC.

This clonotype was seen ten or more times. This chain links TRBV5-5 with TRBJ2-7; D not certain. Germline CDR1 is SGHKS and CDR2 is YYEKEE (reference sequence). This CDR3 contains 13 residues. V lost 5 bases and J lost 6, with 15 bases in between. In DNA form, the CDR3 reads TGTGCCAGCAGTCCCCACGATAATCTCGAGCAGTACGTC. Translating it yields CASSPHDNLEQYV.

The chain is built from TRBV24-1 and TRBJ2-7, with D perhaps matching TRBD2 (5 bases). Germline CDR1 and CDR2: KGHDR and SFDVKD. The CDR3 length is 13 residues. Trimming removed 1 base at V and 5 bases at J, with 8 bases between. The CDR3 region is CATSDLRGNEQYF. The DNA of the CDR3 is TGTGCCACCAGTGATTTACGGGGTAACGAGCAGTACTTC.

This clonotype showed up many times. V and J are TRBV20-1 and TRBJ2-1; no firm D call. Germline CDR1 and CDR2: DFQATT and SNEGSKA (reference sequence). V was trimmed by 5 bases and J by 5 bases, leaving 13 bases between them. There are 13 residues in the CDR3. CDR3 bases: TGCAGTGCTTTCCGGACCGCCGACAATGAGCAGTTCTTC. It encodes CSAFRTADNEQFF.

This clonotype has only a few counts. The rearrangement joins TRBV7-9 to TRBJ2-3; 13 bases are a match to TRBD2. Losses at the gene ends were 3 bases for V and 3 bases for J; bases not matched to a gene: 3. The CDR3 covers 16 residues. Germline CDR1 reads SEHNR; CDR2 reads FQNEAQ (reference sequence). The CDR3 sequence is CASSFPTSGRTDTQYF. The CDR3, as DNA: TGTGCCAGCAGCTTCCCGACTAGCGGGAGGACAGATACGCAGTATTTT.

The CDR3 DNA reads as TGCGCCAGCAGGGACAGCCCGATAGGGTCAGATACGCAGTATTTT. This codes for CASRDSPIGSDTQYF. V and J are TRBV5-1 and TRBJ2-3; D might be TRBD1 (6 bases). Germline V gives CDR1 SGHRS, CDR2 YFSETQ. Trimming removed 5 bases from V and 4 bases from J, with 17 bases in between. CDR3 length equals 15 residues.

This clonotype was counted many times. V and J are TRBV14 and TRBJ2-7; 7 bases match TRBD1. V shed 4 bases, J shed 1 base, and the junction held 1 base outside the gene matches. This CDR3 has 13 amino acids. Germline V CDR1 and CDR2: SGHDN, FVKESK. DNA for the CDR3: TGTGCCAGCAGCCGACAGGGTTCCTACGAGCAGTACTTC. Protein sequence: CASSRQGSYEQYF. Drawing the rest from reference TRBV14 and TRBJ2-7, the complete variable domain is EAGVTQFPSHSVIEKGQTVTLRCDPISGHDNLYWYRRVMGKEIKFLLHFVKESKQDESGMPNNRFLAERTGGTYSTLKVQPAELEDSGVYFCASSRQGSYEQYFGPGTRLTVT.

The chain recombines TRBV7-3 with TRBJ2-3; the match to TRBD2 covers 7 bases. This CDR3 has 17 amino acids. Germline-derived CDR1 and CDR2 are SGHTA and FQGTGA. V shed 1 base and J 3 bases; nucleotides not matched to a gene: 10. Here the CDR3 reads CASSLIQRGDGTDTQYF. The CDR3 DNA is TGTGCCAGCAGCTTAATCCAGCGGGGAGATGGAACAGATACGCAGTATTTT. Based on the CDR3 plus reference TRBV7-3 and TRBJ2-3, the full variable domain is GAGVSQTPSNKVTEKGKYVELRCDPISGHTALYWYRQSLGQGPEFLIYFQGTGAADDSGLPNDRFFAVRPEGSVSTLKIQRTERGDSAVYLCASSLIQRGDGTDTQYFGPGTRLTVL.

The chain joins TRBV12-3 or TRBV12-4 to TRBJ1-5, with 7 bases aligning to TRBD1. This CDR3 has 15 amino acids. J was trimmed by 0 bases and V by 7 bases; bases with no gene match: 6. The CDR3 loop is CASTEQGNSNQPQHF. In DNA, the CDR3 is TGTGCCAGCACCGAACAGGGGAATAGCAATCAGCCCCAGCATTTT.

CDR3 protein: CASGTDRTTSGANVLTF. The CDR3 DNA reads as TGTGCCTCCGGCACCGACAGAACCACCTCTGGGGCCAACGTCCTGACTTTC. The chain is built from TRBV30 and TRBJ2-6; D possibly corresponds to TRBD1 (5 bases). Germline CDR1 and CDR2: GTSNPN and SVGIG (reference sequence). V gave up 7 bases and J gave up 0 bases, with 19 bases separating them. The CDR3 is 17 amino acids.

V usage is TRBV11-1 and J usage is TRBJ1-1, with D uncertain. The CDR3 spans 16 residues. Looked up from germline, CDR1 is SGHAT and CDR2 is FQDESV (reference sequence). Trimming shortened V by 1 base and J by 0 bases, and 12 bases separated the two germline ends. CDR3 DNA: TGTGCCAGCAGCTTAGGTGTTAGGACTGTGAACACTGAAGCTTTCTTT. It translates to CASSLGVRTVNTEAFF.

This clonotype was observed at least ten times. Written as DNA, the CDR3 is TGTGCCAGCAGTTACCCCAGCAAAGAGACCCAGTACTTC. Protein sequence: CASSYPSKETQYF. V gene TRBV6-5 combines with J gene TRBJ2-5; no clear D gene. Germline-derived CDR1 and CDR2 are MNHEY and SVGAGI. CDR3 length: 13 amino acids. V lost 2 bases to trimming and J lost 3 bases, with 7 bases between them.

This clonotype was counted at least ten times. This chain connects TRBV6-5 to TRBJ2-3; TRBD2 aligns across 9 bases. The germline V gene encodes CDR1 MNHEY and CDR2 SVGAGI. Trimming cost V 5 bases and J 4 bases; bases outside gene matches: 4. The CDR3 runs to 14 residues. The chain's CDR3 is CASSRGRAADTQYF. CDR3 sequence (DNA): TGTGCCAGCAGTCGCGGGAGGGCCGCAGATACGCAGTATTTT.

This clonotype was recorded many times. This chain joins TRBV27 and TRBJ1-1, with TRBD1 matching over 9 bases. Germline trimming cut 5 bases from V and 4 bases from J; bases unmatched to any gene: 26. CDR1 and CDR2 (germline): MNHEY, SMNVEV (reference sequence). The CDR3 runs to 21 residues. The CDR3 spells CASSRRPGQGIQSGSGTEAFF. In DNA form, the CDR3 reads TGTGCCAGCAGTCGGAGACCGGGACAGGGAATCCAGTCAGGGTCAGGCACTGAAGCTTTCTTT.

The chain combines TRBV20-1 with TRBJ1-2, with TRBD1 matching 8 bases. Germline V lookup: CDR1 DFQATT, CDR2 SNEGSKA (reference sequence). The CDR3 loop spans 13 amino acids. The junction had 9 bases not matched to a gene; V was cut back by 5 bases and J by 7 bases. For the CDR3, the DNA is TGCAGTGCTGGTGGACAGGGCTTGAGTGGCTACACCTTC. This codes for CSAGGQGLSGYTF.

This clonotype occurred a few times. V and J are TRBV7-2 and TRBJ2-2; the match to TRBD1 covers 7 bases. The CDR3 runs 16 residues. J was trimmed by 3 bases and V by 7 bases; bases with no gene match: 11. The V gene's germline CDR1 is SGHTA and CDR2 FQGNSA. The CDR3 DNA is TGTGCCAGCACCCGGGTAGGGGGCGCAGACACCGGGGAGCTGTTTTTT. Its protein is CASTRVGGADTGELFF.

Many counts were recorded for this clonotype. The chain combines TRBV12-3 or TRBV12-4 with TRBJ2-1; 7 bases line up with TRBD2. CDR3 size: 14 residues. Trimming removed 3 bases from V and 6 bases from J; junction bases left unmatched: 5. The CDR3 DNA reads as TGTGCCAGCAGTTTGCGCGGGAGAGGCAATGAGCAGTTCTTC. Translating gives CASSLRGRGNEQFF.